This T cell receptor (beta chain) was identified during a study of CD8 T cells in ankylosing spondylitis (dated by TCRdb to about 2017). Turning to the overall study: To find TCR variants linked to disease, the study profiled T cell receptor beta repertoires in ankylosing spondylitis patients and healthy donors. In total, the full study cohort was made up of 95 to 110 healthy donors and approximately 24 ankylosing spondylitis patients. Peripheral blood was sampled, and synovial fluid was also collected from ankylosing spondylitis patients.

The trim is 3 bases for V and 4 bases for J, with a gap of 10 bases between the germline ends. The germline V gene encodes CDR1 SEHNR and CDR2 FQNEAQ (reference sequence). The CDR3 covers 14 residues, taking in both the cysteine and the phenylalanine. The CDR3 DNA has 42 bases and is translated from base 1. What the work shows at the level of the full study, not this receptor alone: The disease-linked clones were reported as significantly enriched in matched synovial fluid samples from ankylosing spondylitis patients. The disease-linked clones showed a CD8+ phenotype and occurred at relatively low frequencies in peripheral blood. Blood from ankylosing spondylitis patients appeared to be characterized by a TCR beta motif made up of several highly homologous amino acid variants. Some TCR beta motif variants had previously been reported in synovial fluid and blood of reactive arthritis patients, which suggested common disease-initiation mechanisms.

These reads were obtained on an Illumina HiSeq 2500. Quantitative 5'-RACE with molecular barcodes was used to prepare TCR beta libraries. The study's processing was this. A new computational method based on a probabilistic model of VDJ rearrangement was used to identify disease-linked TCR variants. In-frame beta chains were kept once TCRdb had trimmed the public reads at Q25 with fastp and called clones with MiXCR. Rows with a matching CDR3 protein are joined into one entry that keeps the most common DNA and genes. These V and J calls are TCRdb output, not the study's own analysis. The sample has 300,000 to 350,000 distinct CDR3 sequences on record, less than 25% of them singletons. Around 3.2% of the sample comes from the top ten. This clonotype appeared a few times. What antigen it recognizes has not been identified. One base away there is no much larger clone; base qualities are not given.

The source of this sequence is a female donor with ankylosing spondylitis or in good health (not recorded which). Material for sequencing was blood, either unsorted or a sorted T cell fraction (not recorded which). The rearrangement joined TRBV7-9 to TRBJ1-3; TRBD1 is possibly the D segment (5 matching bases). The CDR3 in this case is CASSFGTDGNTIYF. The DNA sequence is TGTGCCAGCAGCTTCGGGACGGACGGAAACACCATATATTTT.